One and the same sample provided the 24 T cell receptor beta chains below, sequenced in a study of cytomegalovirus exposure and HLA in healthy donors. Both 60 Vbeta primers and 13 Jbeta primers went into the PCR. Clones were sequenced by immunoSEQ multiplex PCR, and TCRdb holds only the in-frame ones, with some missing. Of about 82,000 clones in the sample, roughly 88% were seen once. Sequenced input: PBMCs. These receptor sequences come from a man in his 70s in good health and CMV-seropositive.

The gene calls are TRBV11-2 and TRBJ2-5; TRBD1 matches at 10 bases. J lost 1 base, V lost 4 bases, and 3 bases had no gene match. The germline V gene encodes CDR1 SGHAT and CDR2 FQNNGV. CDR3 length: 15 residues. The CDR3 is CASSSRTGGQETQYF. The CDR3 DNA reads as TGTGCCAGCAGCTCGCGGACAGGGGGCCAAGAGACCCAGTACTTC. Based on the CDR3 plus reference TRBV11-2 and TRBJ2-5, the full variable domain is EAGVAQSPRYKIIEKRQSVAFWCNPISGHATLYWYQQILGQGPKLLIQFQNNGVVDDSQLPKDRFSAERLKGVDSTLKIQPAKLEDSAVYLCASSSRTGGQETQYFGPGTRLLVL.

Details on this clone: The sample holds other DNA sequences that translate to the same CDR3. This sequence joins TRBV7-2 and TRBJ2-5; D ambiguous. V shed 0 bases and J shed 5 bases, with 4 bases lying between them. This CDR3 is built from 12 residues. Per the germline V gene, CDR1 is SGHTA and CDR2 is FQGNSA. The CDR3, as DNA: TGTGCCAGCAGCTTAGCGAGGGAGACCCAGTACTTC. Translating gives CASSLARETQYF.

This rearrangement joins TRBV6-5 to TRBJ2-1; tentative D call: TRBD2 (5 bases). The V gene lost 2 bases and the J gene lost 3 bases, with 11 bases spanning the gap. Germline V CDR1 and CDR2: MNHEY, SVGAGI. The CDR3 has 15 amino acids. The CDR3 loop reads CASSYEGSNYNEQFF. CDR3 sequence (DNA): TGTGCCAGCAGTTACGAGGGTTCGAACTACAATGAGCAGTTCTTC.

This clone was picked up one time. The DNA of the CDR3 is TGTGCCAGCAGCTTAGGACAGGCGAACACCGGGGAGCTGTTTTTT. Residues: CASSLGQANTGELFF. J is TRBJ2-2 and V is TRBV7-8; weak D call: TRBD1 (6 bases). V was cut by 1 base and J by 0 bases, with 6 bases left in between. The CDR3 consists of 15 residues. Germline V gene lookup returns CDR1 SGHVS and CDR2 FQNEAQ. The full variable domain, in which reference TRBV7-8 and TRBJ2-2 provide the parts outside the CDR3, is GAGVSQSPRYKVAKRGQDVALRCDPISGHVSLFWYQQALGQGPEFLTYFQNEAQLDKSGLPSDRFFAERPEGSVSTLKIQRTQQEDSAVYLCASSLGQANTGELFFGEGSRLTVL.

V and J are TRBV9 and TRBJ2-1, with TRBD1 matching 8 bases. V dropped 0 bases and J dropped 8; count of bases not matched to a gene: 4. This CDR3 is 14 amino acids long. The germline V gene encodes CDR1 SGDLS and CDR2 YYNGEE. In DNA, the CDR3 is TGTGCCAGCAGCGTAGCTCAGGGGGCAGATGAGCAGTTCTTC. Its protein product is CASSVAQGADEQFF. The full variable domain, in which reference TRBV9 and TRBJ2-1 provide the parts outside the CDR3, is DSGVTQTPKHLITATGQRVTLRCSPRSGDLSVYWYQQSLDQGLQFLIQYYNGEERAKGNILERFSAQQFPDLHSELNLSSLELGDSALYFCASSVAQGADEQFFGPGTRLTVL.

In this sample, this clone turned up a few times. This chain connects TRBV6-5 to TRBJ1-1, with 8 bases fitting TRBD1. V lost 6 bases, J lost 6 bases, and 6 bases stayed unmatched. The CDR3 covers 13 residues. The V gene's germline CDR1 is MNHEY and CDR2 SVGAGI. The CDR3 region is CASSRPTGAEAFF. CDR3 DNA sequence: TGTGCCAGCAGCCGACCGACAGGGGCTGAAGCTTTCTTT.

The genes are TRBV7-9 and TRBJ1-5; no clear D gene. Germline V gives CDR1 SEHNR, CDR2 FQNEAQ (reference sequence). V was clipped by 6 bases and J by 1 base, with 7 bases between them. This CDR3 has 13 amino acids. The CDR3 region has the DNA TGTGCCAGCAGTAAACTGAGCAATCAGCCCCAGCATTTT. Its translation: CASSKLSNQPQHF.

The rearrangement uses TRBV5-1 and TRBJ2-7; 9 bases agree with TRBD1. Germline-derived CDR1 and CDR2 are SGHRS and YFSETQ. The junction had 6 bases not matched to a gene; V was cut back by 3 bases and J by 5 bases. The length of the CDR3 is 14 residues. The CDR3 loop is CASSSGQGSNEQYF. CDR3 DNA: TGCGCCAGCAGCTCCGGACAGGGGAGCAACGAGCAGTACTTC.

The V call is TRBV7-9, the J call TRBJ2-7, with 7 positions matching TRBD2. This CDR3 is built from 14 residues. CDR1 and CDR2 (germline): SEHNR, FQNEAQ (reference sequence). V was pared by 5 bases and J by 0 bases, with 4 bases of the junction left unmatched. DNA of the CDR3: TGTGCCAGCAGCAATAGCGGGCTCTCCTACGAGCAGTACTTC. This gives the protein CASSNSGLSYEQYF.

The genes are TRBV7-8 and TRBJ2-7; no definite D call. The V gene's germline CDR1 is SGHVS and CDR2 FQNEAQ. Deletions cut 5 bases from V and 1 base from J, with 12 bases between. The CDR3 extends over 14 amino acids. The CDR3 loop is CASSLNIPSYEQYF. The CDR3 nucleotides are TGTGCCAGCAGCCTTAATATCCCTTCCTACGAGCAGTACTTC.

The J gene is TRBJ1-2, the V gene TRBV19; no firm D call. The V gene's germline CDR1 is LNHDA and CDR2 SQIVND (reference sequence). The CDR3 loop spans 12 amino acids. The ends were cut back, 2 bases at V and 4 bases at J, with 5 bases in the middle. Here the CDR3 reads CASSIPVYGYTF. The CDR3 nucleotides are TGTGCCAGTAGTATACCTGTCTATGGCTACACCTTC.

The V and J genes are TRBV6-5 and TRBJ1-1, with 10 bases that match TRBD1. Germline V lookup: CDR1 MNHEY, CDR2 SVGAGI. The CDR3 runs 15 residues. J was trimmed by 5 bases and V by 5 bases; bases with no gene match: 8. The CDR3 DNA is TGTGCCAGCAGTGGAGGGACAGGGGCGGGGACTGAAGCTTTCTTT. Its protein product is CASSGGTGAGTEAFF.

The chain uses TRBV23-1 and TRBJ2-7; perhaps TRBD1 as D (6 bases). TRBV23-1 is an ORF, with its function uncertain. V was cut by 9 bases and J by 2 bases, with 20 bases left in between. The CDR3 contains 15 residues. The CDR3 reads CASGQGRPCPYEQYF. The DNA of the CDR3 is TGCGCCAGTGGTCAGGGGCGCCCCTGCCCCTACGAGCAGTACTTC.

The chain links TRBV5-1 to TRBJ1-1, with 7 positions matching TRBD1. The V and J ends lost 4 bases and 1 base, in that order; junction bases with no gene match: 4. The CDR3 loop spans 14 amino acids. Germline V gives CDR1 SGHRS, CDR2 YFSETQ. The CDR3 DNA sequence: TGCGCCAGCAGCACCACAGGGGAGAACACTGAAGCTTTCTTT. Translating it yields CASSTTGENTEAFF.

This clone has just one count. The CDR3 DNA is TGTGCCAGCAGCTCCATGCGGGATACAGATACGCAGTATTTT. This gives the protein CASSSMRDTDTQYF. The chain joins TRBV7-8 to TRBJ2-3, with TRBD2 as a possible D gene (6 bases). Trimming left V 4 bases short and J 3 bases short, with 11 bases between. The CDR3 is 14 residues long. Germline-derived CDR1 and CDR2 are SGHVS and FQNEAQ.

The rearrangement joins TRBV18 to TRBJ2-5, with TRBD1 matching over 7 bases. The germline V gene has CDR1 KGHSH and CDR2 LQKENI. Trimming at V came to 1 base and at J to 5 bases, leaving 7 bases not matched to a gene. This CDR3 has 15 residues. The CDR3 is CASSPLEGGRETQYF. The CDR3 DNA is TGTGCCAGCTCACCACTGGAAGGGGGCAGGGAGACCCAGTACTTC.

This chain joins TRBV4-1 and TRBJ2-1; D is perhaps TRBD2 (6 bases). Trimming removed 0 bases at V and 16 bases at J, with 16 bases between. The CDR3 loop spans 13 amino acids. Germline values: CDR1 MGHRA, CDR2 YSYEKL. CDR3 sequence reads: CASSQDLYGTLFF. DNA of the CDR3: TGCGCCAGCAGCCAAGATTTATACGGGACTCTATTCTTC.

This sequence joins TRBV4-3 and TRBJ1-1; D not resolved. Germline V lookup: CDR1 LGHNA, CDR2 YSLEER. V shed 0 bases and J shed 10 bases, with 15 bases lying between them. The CDR3 contains 14 residues. CDR3 in DNA: TGCGCCAGCAGCCAAGATCGGGGAACGGCTGGAGCTTTCTTT. Its protein is CASSQDRGTAGAFF.

This clone has a handful of counts. The chain is built from TRBV19 and TRBJ1-6; D is unclear. Germline V gene data show CDR1 as LNHDA and CDR2 as SQIVND (reference sequence). Trimming took 3 bases from V and 1 from J, leaving 4 bases between them. The CDR3 is 14 residues long. CDR3 sequence reads: CASSITSYNSPLHF. CDR3 nucleotides: TGTGCCAGTAGTATTACATCCTATAATTCACCCCTCCACTTT.

The rearrangement links TRBV7-9 to TRBJ2-7, with 8 positions matching TRBD1. J lost 2 bases, V lost 2 bases, and 8 bases had no gene match. Germline values: CDR1 SEHNR, CDR2 FQNEAQ (reference sequence). This CDR3 has 16 amino acids. The CDR3 spells CASSLLTGAFPYEQYF. CDR3 coding DNA: TGTGCCAGCAGCTTATTGACAGGGGCCTTTCCCTACGAGCAGTACTTC.

The chain recombines TRBV18 with TRBJ1-2; the match to TRBD1 covers 7 bases. CDR3 length: 14 amino acids. Trimming cost V 3 bases and J 2 bases; bases outside gene matches: 3. Germline V gene data show CDR1 as KGHSH and CDR2 as LQKENI. The CDR3 protein is CASSPSTGNYGYTF. CDR3 sequence (DNA): TGTGCCAGCTCACCCTCGACAGGGAACTATGGCTACACCTTC. The whole variable domain, filled in from reference TRBV18 and TRBJ1-2, reads NAGVMQNPRHLVRRRGQEARLRCSPMKGHSHVYWYRQLPEEGLKFMVYLQKENIIDESGMPKERFSAEFPKEGPSILRIQQVVRGDSAAYFCASSPSTGNYGYTFGSGTRLTVV.

In its sample, this clone was seen a few times. This chain links TRBV5-8 with TRBJ1-5; D possibly corresponds to TRBD1 (6 bases). Looked up from germline, CDR1 is SGHTS and CDR2 is YDEGEE. Between the trimmed V and J ends, which lost 1 base and 11 bases, there was a span of 7 bases. This CDR3 is 11 amino acids long. CDR3 residues: CASSLRQAQHF. The CDR3 coding sequence is TGTGCCAGCAGCTTGCGACAGGCCCAGCATTTT.

The chain recombines TRBV18 with TRBJ2-5; tentatively, D is TRBD1 (5 bases). V lost 0 bases and J lost 7, with 12 bases in between. Germline V gene lookup returns CDR1 KGHSH and CDR2 LQKENI. The CDR3 length is 14 residues. In DNA, the CDR3 is TGTGCCAGCTCACCACCGGATCTTCAGGGGACCCAGTACTTC. Translating gives CASSPPDLQGTQYF.

J is TRBJ2-7 and V is TRBV7-9; D is unresolved. The CDR3 has 14 amino acids. The germline V and J ends were trimmed by 2 bases and 1 base, with 9 bases remaining between them. CDR1 is SEHNR and CDR2 is FQNEAQ in the germline V gene (reference sequence). CDR3 coding DNA: TGTGCCAGCAGCTTACCTACCGAATCCTACGAGCAGTACTTC. As protein: CASSLPTESYEQYF.